Sequencing of this T cell receptor (beta chain) was carried out in a study of T cells after posttransplantation cyclophosphamide. This clone showed up many times. The CDR3 covers 16 residues. V shed 3 bases and J shed 6 bases, with 19 bases lying between them. From germline, CDR1 is SGHVS and CDR2 FNYEAQ. Generated by immunoSEQ multiplex PCR, the TCRdb table keeps only in-frame clones and is missing some. Altogether some 40,000 clones were found in the sample, and no singletons occur. The TCR comes from a man between 40 and 49 years old in good health, CMV-negative, and a related stem cell transplant donor. The chain combines TRBV7-6 with TRBJ2-3; D possibly corresponds to TRBD2 (5 bases). Sequenced sample: PBMCs. CDR3 amino acids: CASSFVSGGGGDTQYF. Here the CDR3 DNA reads TGTGCCAGCAGCTTTGTAAGCGGTGGCGGCGGCGATACGCAGTATTTT. Variable domain in full (rest from reference TRBV7-6 and TRBJ2-3): GAGVSQSPRYKVTKRGQDVALRCDPISGHVSLYWYRQALGQGPEFLTYFNYEAQQDKSGLPNDRFSAERPEGSISTLTIQRTEQRDSAMYRCASSFVSGGGGDTQYFGPGTRLTVL.